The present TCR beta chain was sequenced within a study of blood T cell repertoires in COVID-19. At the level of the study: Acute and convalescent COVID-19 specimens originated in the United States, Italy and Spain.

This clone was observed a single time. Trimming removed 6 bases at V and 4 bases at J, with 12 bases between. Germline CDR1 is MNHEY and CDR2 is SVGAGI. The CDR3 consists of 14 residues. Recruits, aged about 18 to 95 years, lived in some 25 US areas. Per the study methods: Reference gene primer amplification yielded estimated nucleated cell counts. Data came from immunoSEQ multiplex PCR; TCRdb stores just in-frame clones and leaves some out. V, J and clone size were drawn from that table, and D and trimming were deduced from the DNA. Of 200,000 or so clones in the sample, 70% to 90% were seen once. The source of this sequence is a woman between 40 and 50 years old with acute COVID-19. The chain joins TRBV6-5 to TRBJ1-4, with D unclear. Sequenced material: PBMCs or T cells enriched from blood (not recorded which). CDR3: CASRTTGNNEKLFF. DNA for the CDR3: TGTGCCAGCAGGACGACGGGGAATAATGAAAAACTGTTTTTT.